This T cell receptor beta chain was captured by sequencing in a study of regulatory T cells in long-lasting Graves disease. This clonotype occurred many times. Stated time point: newly diagnosed GD, antithyroid drugs for less than 3 months. PBMC-extracted RNA yielded the TCR library. The authors built TCR beta libraries using iRepertoire HTBI primers and Arm-PCR of CDR3 regions. TCRdb itself ran the multiplex PCR reads through MiXCR, one entry per CDR3 protein. The sample comprises roughly 500,000 distinct CDR3 sequences, roughly 14% of which are singletons, and 8% to 10% rests with the top ten. The CDR3 has 14 amino acids. Per germline, CDR1 SGHTA and CDR2 FQGNSA. The V gene lost 3 bases and the J gene lost 3 bases, with 10 bases spanning the gap. A further study also used this sample, focusing on T cells in Graves' hyperthyroidism and ophthalmopathy.

Sample: peripheral blood mononuclear cells (PBMCs), taken at new diagnosis, from a patient treated with antithyroid drugs. The source of this sequence is a man aged 25-45 years with Graves disease. V gene TRBV7-2 combines with J gene TRBJ2-3; D is undetermined. Here the CDR3 reads CASSFMVGTDTQYF. As DNA, the CDR3 is TGTGCCAGCAGCTTCATGGTAGGAACAGATACGCAGTATTTT.